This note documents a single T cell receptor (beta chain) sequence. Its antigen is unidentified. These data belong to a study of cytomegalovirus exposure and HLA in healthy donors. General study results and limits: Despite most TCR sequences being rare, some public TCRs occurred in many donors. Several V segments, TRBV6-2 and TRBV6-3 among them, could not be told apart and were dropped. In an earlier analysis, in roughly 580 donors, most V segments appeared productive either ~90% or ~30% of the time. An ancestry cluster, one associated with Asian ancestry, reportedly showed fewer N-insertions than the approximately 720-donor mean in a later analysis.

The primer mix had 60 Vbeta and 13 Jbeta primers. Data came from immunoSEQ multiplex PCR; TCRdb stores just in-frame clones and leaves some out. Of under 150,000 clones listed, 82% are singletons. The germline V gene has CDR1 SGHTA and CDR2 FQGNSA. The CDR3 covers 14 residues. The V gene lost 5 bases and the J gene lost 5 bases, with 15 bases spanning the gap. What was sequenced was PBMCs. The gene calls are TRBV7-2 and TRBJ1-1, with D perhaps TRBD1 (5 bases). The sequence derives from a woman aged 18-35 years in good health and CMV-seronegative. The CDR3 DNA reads TGTGCCAGCAGCCCCTGGGAGGGGTGGACTGAAGCTTTCTTT. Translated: CASSPWEGWTEAFF.